The 19 T cell receptor beta chains listed next were all sequenced from one sample in a study of vaccination effects on CD4 cells after COVID-19. Which antigens these TCRs recognize remains unknown. Before sequencing, viral peptide pools were used by the ViraFEST assay to expand antigen-specific CD4+ T cells. CD4+ T cells were isolated after about nine days of culture. The vaccine recipients had no prior SARS-CoV-2 infection, with negative nucleocapsid antibodies. TCRdb's table, derived via immunoSEQ multiplex PCR, lists solely in-frame clones and lacks some. The table records 50,000 or so clones, about four fifths of them present only once. Material: CD4+ T cells from PBMCs cultured with HCoV-OC43 spike peptides, obtained before COVID-19 vaccination. Subset: HCoV-OC43 spike overlapping peptide pool stimulation. The receptor source for this set is a human donor who received a COVID-19 vaccine.

This clone was picked up one time. This chain joins TRBV18 and TRBJ2-2, with 8 bases that match TRBD1. The CDR3 has 18 amino acids. Trimming took 1 base from V and 7 from J; bases not matched to a gene: 14. Germline CDR1 reads KGHSH; CDR2 reads LQKENI. The CDR3: CASSPRNAGGVDDGELFF. The CDR3 DNA reads as TGTGCCAGCTCACCACGTAATGCAGGGGGCGTGGATGACGGGGAGCTGTTTTTT.

The chain carries TRBV5-1 and TRBJ2-2, with 7 bases matching TRBD1. The CDR3 spans 16 residues. V trimming: 4 bases; J trimming: 1 base; junction bases outside the gene matches: 7. CDR1 is SGHRS, CDR2 YFSETQ, per germline. Here the CDR3 reads CASSIDRVRNTGELFF. As DNA, the CDR3 is TGCGCCAGCAGCATTGACAGGGTTAGGAACACCGGGGAGCTGTTTTTT.

The rearrangement uses TRBV14 and TRBJ2-5, with D possibly being TRBD2 (7 bases). This CDR3 has 17 amino acids. V lost 4 bases and J lost 0, with 18 bases in between. Germline values: CDR1 SGHDN, CDR2 FVKESK. CDR3 DNA: TGTGCCAGCAGCCTAGGGGGGGGAAACTTGTACCAAGAGACCCAGTACTTC. It encodes CASSLGGGNLYQETQYF.

This clone came up a few times. This chain joins TRBV6-2 or TRBV6-3 and TRBJ2-1; 15 bases are a match to TRBD2. V dropped 0 bases and J dropped 11; count of bases not matched to a gene: 2. The CDR3 spans 15 residues. Germline assignment: CDR1 MNHEY and CDR2 SVGEGT. The CDR3 spells CASSYSGLAGGKQFF. The CDR3 DNA reads as TGTGCCAGCAGTTACTCGGGACTAGCGGGGGGTAAGCAGTTCTTC.

The V call is TRBV6-4, the J call TRBJ1-5, with a possible D match to TRBD1 (5 bases). Per the germline V gene, CDR1 is MRHNA and CDR2 is SNTAGT. V gave up 6 bases and J gave up 2 bases, with 17 bases separating them. The CDR3 runs to 16 residues. The CDR3 region is CASSPNGGIGNQPQHF. In DNA, the CDR3 is TGTGCCAGCAGCCCGAATGGGGGGATCGGCAATCAGCCCCAGCATTTT.

The gene calls are TRBV6-6 and TRBJ1-6; the D gene is possibly TRBD1 (6 bases). The CDR3 length is 15 residues. Germline loops: CDR1 MNHNY, CDR2 SVGAGI (reference sequence). V lost 6 bases to trimming and J lost 8 bases, with 17 bases between them. The CDR3 DNA reads as TGTGCCAGCAGCCTTGCCGGGACATTCGATTCACCCCTCCACTTT. Translation: CASSLAGTFDSPLHF.

This chain uses TRBV7-3 with TRBJ1-6; no clear D. The germline gives CDR1 SGHTA, CDR2 FQGTGA. This CDR3 spans 13 amino acids. V was trimmed by 2 bases and J by 10 bases, leaving 9 bases between them. CDR3 in amino acids: CASSLEGQSPLHF. The CDR3 DNA is TGTGCCAGCAGCTTAGAAGGCCAGTCACCCCTCCACTTT.

In nucleotides, the CDR3 is TGTGCCAGCAGAAAGACAGGGGGGATAGAGACCCAGTACTTC. It codes for CASRKTGGIETQYF. V gene TRBV6-5 combines with J gene TRBJ2-5, with 9 bases that match TRBD1. The CDR3 spans 14 residues. Unmatched junction bases numbered 6, after V lost 6 bases and J lost 4 bases. CDR1 is MNHEY, CDR2 SVGAGI, per germline.

This sequence joins TRBV9 and TRBJ2-3; D not certain. CDR3 length: 12 amino acids. Trimming removed 1 base at V and 6 bases at J, with 6 bases between. CDR1 and CDR2 from the germline V gene are SGDLS and YYNGEE. The CDR3 loop reads CASSVSSDTQYF. The DNA for the CDR3 is TGTGCCAGCAGCGTAAGTAGTGATACGCAGTATTTT.

The V and J genes are TRBV19 and TRBJ1-1; unclear D gene. V was shortened by 3 bases and J by 2 bases, with 7 bases between the two germline ends. Per germline, CDR1 LNHDA and CDR2 SQIVND (reference sequence). The CDR3 spans 13 residues. The DNA for the CDR3 is TGTGCCAGTAGTATTCGGACTAACACTGAAGCTTTCTTT. It is translated as CASSIRTNTEAFF.

This chain joins TRBV7-8 and TRBJ1-2, with D possibly TRBD1 on 6 matching bases. Per the germline V gene, CDR1 is SGHVS and CDR2 is FQNEAQ. The CDR3 extends over 16 amino acids. Between the trimmed V and J ends, which lost 4 bases and 3 bases, there was a span of 18 bases. The CDR3 DNA sequence: TGTGCCAGCAGCTCGATAAATAGGGGGTTAGACTATGGCTACACCTTC. The encoded protein is CASSSINRGLDYGYTF.

The chain has TRBV2 and TRBJ1-1, with D uncertain. Trimming took off 10 bases at V and 3 bases at J, with 15 bases between the two ends. Germline V gives CDR1 SNHLY, CDR2 FYNNEI. This CDR3 region has 13 residues. CDR3 sequence: CATGPGLDTEAFF. The CDR3 nucleotides read TGTGCCACAGGACCCGGCCTAGACACTGAAGCTTTCTTT.

V usage is TRBV23-1 and J usage is TRBJ1-5, with a weak D call TRBD1 (6 bases). TRBV23-1 is an ORF, with its function uncertain. The ends were cut back, 1 base at V and 4 bases at J, with 17 bases in the middle. This CDR3 region has 17 residues. Here the CDR3 reads CASSQLSGGKRNQPQHF. DNA of the CDR3: TGCGCCAGCAGTCAATTATCTGGGGGCAAACGTAATCAGCCCCAGCATTTT.

This sequence joins TRBV5-1 and TRBJ2-5; D gene unclear. Deletions cut 0 bases from V and 6 bases from J, with 12 bases between. The CDR3 totals 14 residues. Germline CDR1 SGHRS, CDR2 YFSETQ. The CDR3 DNA is TGCGCCAGCAGCTTGGGAAGCCCGCGTCAGACCCAGTACTTC. It is translated as CASSLGSPRQTQYF.

V usage is TRBV7-9 and J usage is TRBJ1-2; the D is unclear. CDR1 is SEHNR and CDR2 is FQNEAQ in the germline V gene (reference sequence). Trimming took 5 bases from V and 1 from J, leaving 11 bases between them. CDR3 size: 14 residues. The CDR3 DNA is TGTGCCAGCAGCCCTATCCGGCTTAACTATGGCTACACCTTC. Its protein is CASSPIRLNYGYTF.

This chain links TRBV11-2 with TRBJ1-1, with TRBD1 matching over 7 bases. Trimming took 2 bases from V and 6 from J; bases not matched to a gene: 6. This CDR3 comprises 14 residues. Germline CDR1 is SGHAT and CDR2 is FQNNGV. Written as DNA, the CDR3 is TGTGCCAGCAGCTTACCGACAGGGTTTGCTGAAGCTTTCTTT. It codes for CASSLPTGFAEAFF.

This clone was picked up one time. V gene TRBV12-5 combines with J gene TRBJ2-6, with TRBD2 identical over 7 bases. V was clipped by 6 bases and J by 2 bases; unmatched bases: 10. The CDR3 is 17 amino acids. CDR1 and CDR2 (germline): LGHNT, FRNRAP. The CDR3: CASGKAREVAGANVLTF. The CDR3 DNA reads TGTGCTAGTGGCAAAGCCCGGGAGGTAGCTGGGGCCAACGTCCTGACTTTC.

This chain connects TRBV4-1 to TRBJ2-5; 15 bases agree with TRBD2. CDR1 is MGHRA and CDR2 is YSYEKL in the germline V gene. After removal of 1 base from V and 4 bases from J, the junction contained 10 bases not matched to a gene. This CDR3 spans 19 amino acids. CDR3 sequence reads: CASSQVNMGLAGGTETQYF. In DNA form, the CDR3 reads TGCGCCAGCAGCCAAGTCAACATGGGACTAGCGGGGGGTACAGAGACCCAGTACTTC.

The rearrangement links TRBV6-6 to TRBJ2-5; no firm D call. Germline CDR1 MNHNY, CDR2 SVGAGI (reference sequence). Trimming took 0 bases from V and 5 from J, leaving 16 bases between them. The CDR3 extends over 16 amino acids. Written as DNA, the CDR3 is TGTGCCAGCAGTTACTCCGTGGATTCCCCGCCGGAGACCCAGTACTTC. This encodes CASSYSVDSPPETQYF.